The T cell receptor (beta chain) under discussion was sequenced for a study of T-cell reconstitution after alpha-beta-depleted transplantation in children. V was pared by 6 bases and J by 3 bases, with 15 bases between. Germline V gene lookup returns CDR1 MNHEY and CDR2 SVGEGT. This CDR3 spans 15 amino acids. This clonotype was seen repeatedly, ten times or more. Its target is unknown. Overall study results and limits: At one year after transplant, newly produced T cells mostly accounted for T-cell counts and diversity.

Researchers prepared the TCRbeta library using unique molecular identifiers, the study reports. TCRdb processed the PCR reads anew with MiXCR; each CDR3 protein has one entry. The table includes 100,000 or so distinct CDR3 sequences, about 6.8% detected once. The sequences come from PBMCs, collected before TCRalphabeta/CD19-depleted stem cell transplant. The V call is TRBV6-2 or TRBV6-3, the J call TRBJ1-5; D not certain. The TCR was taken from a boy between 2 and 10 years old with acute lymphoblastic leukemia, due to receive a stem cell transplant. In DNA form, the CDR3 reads TGTGCCAGCAGGGCAGTCAGAGGAAACAATCAGCCCCAGCATTTT. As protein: CASRAVRGNNQPQHF.